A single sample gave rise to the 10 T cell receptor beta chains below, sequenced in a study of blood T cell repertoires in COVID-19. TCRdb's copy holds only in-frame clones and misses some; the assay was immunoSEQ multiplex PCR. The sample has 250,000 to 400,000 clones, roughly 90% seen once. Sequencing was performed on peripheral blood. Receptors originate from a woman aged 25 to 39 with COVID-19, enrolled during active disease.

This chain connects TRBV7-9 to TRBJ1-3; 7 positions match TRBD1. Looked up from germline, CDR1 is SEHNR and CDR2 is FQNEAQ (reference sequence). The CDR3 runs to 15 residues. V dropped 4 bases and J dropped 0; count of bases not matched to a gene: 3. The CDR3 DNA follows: TGTGCCAGCAGCTACTACAGGGGCTCTGGAAACACCATATATTTT. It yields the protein CASSYYRGSGNTIYF.

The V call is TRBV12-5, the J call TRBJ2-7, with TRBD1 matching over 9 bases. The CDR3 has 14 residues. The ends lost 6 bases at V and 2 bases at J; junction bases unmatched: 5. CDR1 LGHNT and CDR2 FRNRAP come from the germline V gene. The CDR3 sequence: CASGTGTGTYEQYF. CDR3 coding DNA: TGTGCTAGTGGGACCGGGACAGGGACCTACGAGCAGTACTTC.

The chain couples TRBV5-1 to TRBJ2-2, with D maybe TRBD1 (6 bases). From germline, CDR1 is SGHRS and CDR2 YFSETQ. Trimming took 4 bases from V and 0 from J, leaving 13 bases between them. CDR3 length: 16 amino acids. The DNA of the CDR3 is TGCGCCAGCAGCCCGGACAGCCCCTCGAACACCGGGGAGCTGTTTTTT. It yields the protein CASSPDSPSNTGELFF.

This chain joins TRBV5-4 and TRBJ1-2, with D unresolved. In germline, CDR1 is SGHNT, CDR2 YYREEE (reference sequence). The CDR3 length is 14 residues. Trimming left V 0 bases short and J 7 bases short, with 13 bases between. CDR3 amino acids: CASSLGREEGGYTF. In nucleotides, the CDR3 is TGTGCCAGCAGCTTGGGACGGGAGGAGGGTGGCTACACCTTC.

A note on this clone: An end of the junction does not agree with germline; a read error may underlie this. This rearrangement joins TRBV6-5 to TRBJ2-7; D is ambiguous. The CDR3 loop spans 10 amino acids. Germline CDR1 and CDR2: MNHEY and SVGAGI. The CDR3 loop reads CASRYYEQYF. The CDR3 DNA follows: TGTGCCAGCAGGTACTACGAGCAGTACTTC.

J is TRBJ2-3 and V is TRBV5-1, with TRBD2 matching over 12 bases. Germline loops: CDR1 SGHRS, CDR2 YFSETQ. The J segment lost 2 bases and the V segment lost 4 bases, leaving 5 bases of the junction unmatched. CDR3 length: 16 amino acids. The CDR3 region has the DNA TGCGCCAGCAGCCCTCGGACTAGCGGGATCACAGATACGCAGTATTTT. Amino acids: CASSPRTSGITDTQYF.

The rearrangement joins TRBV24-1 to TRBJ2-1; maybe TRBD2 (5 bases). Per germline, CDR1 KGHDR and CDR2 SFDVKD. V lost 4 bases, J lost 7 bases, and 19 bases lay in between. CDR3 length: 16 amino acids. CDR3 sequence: CATSERKPEVRNEQFF. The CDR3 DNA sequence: TGTGCCACCAGTGAACGAAAGCCGGAGGTCCGAAATGAGCAGTTCTTC.

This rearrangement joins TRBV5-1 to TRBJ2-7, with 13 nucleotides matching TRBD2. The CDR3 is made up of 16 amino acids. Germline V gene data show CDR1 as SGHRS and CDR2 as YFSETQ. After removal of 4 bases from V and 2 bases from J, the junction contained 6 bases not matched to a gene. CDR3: CASSGGTSGITYEQYF. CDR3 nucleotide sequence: TGCGCCAGCAGCGGTGGGACTAGCGGGATCACCTACGAGCAGTACTTC.

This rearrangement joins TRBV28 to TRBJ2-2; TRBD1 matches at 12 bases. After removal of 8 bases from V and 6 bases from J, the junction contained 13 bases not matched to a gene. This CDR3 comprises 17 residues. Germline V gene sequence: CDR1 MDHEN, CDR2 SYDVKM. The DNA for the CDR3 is TGTGCCAGCGACCATCGATGGGACAGGGGGCGCCCCGGGGAGCTGTTTTTT. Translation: CASDHRWDRGRPGELFF. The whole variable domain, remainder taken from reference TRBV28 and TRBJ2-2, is DVKVTQSSRYLVKRTGEKVFLECVQDMDHENMFWYRQDPGLGLRLIYFSYDVKMKEKGDIPEGYSVSREKKERFSLILESASTNQTSMYLCASDHRWDRGRPGELFFGEGSRLTVL.

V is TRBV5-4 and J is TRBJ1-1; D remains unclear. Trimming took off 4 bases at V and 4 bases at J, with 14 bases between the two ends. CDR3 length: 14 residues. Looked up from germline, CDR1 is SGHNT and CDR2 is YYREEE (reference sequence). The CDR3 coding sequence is TGTGCCAGCAGCCGCGAACTAGTTGGCACTGAAGCTTTCTTT. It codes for CASSRELVGTEAFF.